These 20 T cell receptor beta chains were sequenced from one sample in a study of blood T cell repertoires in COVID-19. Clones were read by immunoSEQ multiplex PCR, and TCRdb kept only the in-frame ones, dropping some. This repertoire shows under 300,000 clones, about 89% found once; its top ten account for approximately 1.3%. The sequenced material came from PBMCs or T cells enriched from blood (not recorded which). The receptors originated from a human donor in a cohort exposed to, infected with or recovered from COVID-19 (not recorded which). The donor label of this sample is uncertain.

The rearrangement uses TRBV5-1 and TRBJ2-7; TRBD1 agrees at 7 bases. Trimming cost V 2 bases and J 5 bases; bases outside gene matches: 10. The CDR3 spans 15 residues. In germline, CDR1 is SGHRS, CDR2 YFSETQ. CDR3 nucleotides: TGCGCCAGCAGCTTCTCCGGGACAGAATACGACGAGCAGTACTTC. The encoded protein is CASSFSGTEYDEQYF.

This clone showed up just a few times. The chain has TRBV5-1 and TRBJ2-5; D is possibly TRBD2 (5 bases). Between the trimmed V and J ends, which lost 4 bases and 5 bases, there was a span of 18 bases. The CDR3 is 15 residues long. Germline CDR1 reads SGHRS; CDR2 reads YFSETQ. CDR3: CASSARLPLLETQYF. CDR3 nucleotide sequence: TGCGCCAGCAGCGCGCGACTACCCTTGTTGGAGACCCAGTACTTC.

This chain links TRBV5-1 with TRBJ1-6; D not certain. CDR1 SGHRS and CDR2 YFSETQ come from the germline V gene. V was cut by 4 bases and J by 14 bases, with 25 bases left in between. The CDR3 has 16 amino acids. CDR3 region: CASSPAWIALGGTLHF. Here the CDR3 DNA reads TGCGCCAGCAGCCCCGCCTGGATAGCCCTAGGCGGAACCCTCCACTTT.

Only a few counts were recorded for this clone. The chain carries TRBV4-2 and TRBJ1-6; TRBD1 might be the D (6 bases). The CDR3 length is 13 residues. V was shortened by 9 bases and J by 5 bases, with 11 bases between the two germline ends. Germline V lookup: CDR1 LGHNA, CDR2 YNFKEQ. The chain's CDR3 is CASRTENNSPLHF. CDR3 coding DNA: TGTGCCAGTAGGACAGAAAATAATTCACCCCTCCACTTT.

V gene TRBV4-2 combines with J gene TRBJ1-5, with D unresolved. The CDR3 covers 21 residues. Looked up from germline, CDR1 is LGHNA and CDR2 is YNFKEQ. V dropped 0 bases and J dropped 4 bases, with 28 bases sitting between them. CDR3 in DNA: TGTGCCAGCAGCCAAGAAATAGTCGGCCTTAGTGTGACCTTCGGGAATCAGCCCCAGCATTTT. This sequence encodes CASSQEIVGLSVTFGNQPQHF.

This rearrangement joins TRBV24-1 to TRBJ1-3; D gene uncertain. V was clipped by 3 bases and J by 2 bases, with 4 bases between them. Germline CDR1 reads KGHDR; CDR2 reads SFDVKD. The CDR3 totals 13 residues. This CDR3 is CATSDPTGNTIYF. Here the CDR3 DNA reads TGTGCCACCAGTGATCCAACTGGAAACACCATATATTTT.

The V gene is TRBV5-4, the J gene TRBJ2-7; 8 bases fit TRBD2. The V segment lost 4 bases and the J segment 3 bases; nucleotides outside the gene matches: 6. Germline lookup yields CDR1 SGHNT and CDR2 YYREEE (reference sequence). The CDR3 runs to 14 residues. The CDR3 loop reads CASSRQLAVYEQYF. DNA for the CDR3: TGTGCCAGCAGCCGCCAACTAGCGGTCTACGAGCAGTACTTC.

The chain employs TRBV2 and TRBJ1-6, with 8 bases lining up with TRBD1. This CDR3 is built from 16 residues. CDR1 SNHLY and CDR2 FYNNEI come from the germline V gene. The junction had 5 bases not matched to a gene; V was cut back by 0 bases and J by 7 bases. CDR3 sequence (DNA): TGTGCCAGCAGTGAAGCGCCGACAGGGGCCAATTCACCCCTCCACTTT. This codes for CASSEAPTGANSPLHF.

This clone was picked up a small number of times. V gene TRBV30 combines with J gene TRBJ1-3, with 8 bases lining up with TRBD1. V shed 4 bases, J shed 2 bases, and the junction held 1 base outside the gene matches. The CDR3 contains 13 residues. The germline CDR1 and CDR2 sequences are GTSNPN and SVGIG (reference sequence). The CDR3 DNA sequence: TGTGCCTGGAAACAGGGGGCTGGAAACACCATATATTTT. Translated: CAWKQGAGNTIYF.

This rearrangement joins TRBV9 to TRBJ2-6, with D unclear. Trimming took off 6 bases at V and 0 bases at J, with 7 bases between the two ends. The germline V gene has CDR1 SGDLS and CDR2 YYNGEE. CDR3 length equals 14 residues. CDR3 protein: CASIHRSGANVLTF. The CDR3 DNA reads TGTGCCAGCATACACCGCTCTGGGGCCAACGTCCTGACTTTC.

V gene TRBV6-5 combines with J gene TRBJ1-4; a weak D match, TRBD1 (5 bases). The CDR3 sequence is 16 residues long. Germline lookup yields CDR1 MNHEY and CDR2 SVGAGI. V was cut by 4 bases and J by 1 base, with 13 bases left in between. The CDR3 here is CASSFISQGTNEKLFF. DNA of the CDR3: TGTGCCAGCAGTTTTATTAGTCAGGGAACTAATGAAAAACTGTTTTTT.

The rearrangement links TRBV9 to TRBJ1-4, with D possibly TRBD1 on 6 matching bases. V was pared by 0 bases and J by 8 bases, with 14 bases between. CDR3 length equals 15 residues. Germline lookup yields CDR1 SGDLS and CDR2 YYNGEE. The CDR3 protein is CASSVGSEQGEKLFF. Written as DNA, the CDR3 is TGTGCCAGCAGCGTAGGGTCGGAACAGGGAGAAAAACTGTTTTTT.

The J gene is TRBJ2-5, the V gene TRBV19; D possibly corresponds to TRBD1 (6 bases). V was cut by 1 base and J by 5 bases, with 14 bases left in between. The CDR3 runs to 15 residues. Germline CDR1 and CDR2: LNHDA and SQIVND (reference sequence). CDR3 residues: CASSIGGTRLETQYF. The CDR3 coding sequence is TGTGCCAGTAGTATAGGAGGGACAAGGCTGGAGACCCAGTACTTC.

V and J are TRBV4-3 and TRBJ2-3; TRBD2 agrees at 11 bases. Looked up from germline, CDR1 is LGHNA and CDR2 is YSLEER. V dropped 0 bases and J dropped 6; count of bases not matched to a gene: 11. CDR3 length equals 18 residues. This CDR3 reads CASSQDWASGGPTDTQYF. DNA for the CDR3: TGCGCCAGCAGCCAAGATTGGGCTAGCGGGGGGCCTACGGATACGCAGTATTTT.

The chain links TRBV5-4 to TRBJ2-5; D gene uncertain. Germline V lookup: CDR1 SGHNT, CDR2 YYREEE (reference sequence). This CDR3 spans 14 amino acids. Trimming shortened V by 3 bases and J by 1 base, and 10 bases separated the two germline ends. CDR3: CASSSGYAQETQYF. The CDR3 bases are TGTGCCAGCAGCTCCGGGTACGCCCAAGAGACCCAGTACTTC.

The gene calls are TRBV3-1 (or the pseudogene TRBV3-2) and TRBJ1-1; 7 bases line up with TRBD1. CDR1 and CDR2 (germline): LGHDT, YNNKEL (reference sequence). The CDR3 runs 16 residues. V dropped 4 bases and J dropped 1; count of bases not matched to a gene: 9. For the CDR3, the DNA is TGTGCCAGCAGCCTTCGACAGGGTAGGGGGAACACTGAAGCTTTCTTT. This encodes CASSLRQGRGNTEAFF.

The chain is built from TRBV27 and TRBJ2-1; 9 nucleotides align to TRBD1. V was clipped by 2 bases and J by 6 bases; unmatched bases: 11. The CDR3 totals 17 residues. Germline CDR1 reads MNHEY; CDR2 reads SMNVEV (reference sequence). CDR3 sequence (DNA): TGTGCCAGCAGTTTACTACTCACAGGGGGCCCGACCAATGAGCAGTTCTTC. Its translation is CASSLLLTGGPTNEQFF.

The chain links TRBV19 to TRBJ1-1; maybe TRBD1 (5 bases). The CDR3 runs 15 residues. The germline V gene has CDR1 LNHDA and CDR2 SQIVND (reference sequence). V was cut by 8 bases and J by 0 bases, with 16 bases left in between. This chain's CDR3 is CASCDSQLMNTEAFF. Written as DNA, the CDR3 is TGTGCCAGTTGCGACAGCCAGCTCATGAACACTGAAGCTTTCTTT.

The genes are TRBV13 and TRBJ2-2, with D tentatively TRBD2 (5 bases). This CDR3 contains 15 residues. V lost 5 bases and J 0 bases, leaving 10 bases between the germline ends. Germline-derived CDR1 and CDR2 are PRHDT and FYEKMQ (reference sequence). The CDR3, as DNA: TGTGCCAGCAGCCAGGACTCCGCGAACACCGGGGAGCTGTTTTTT. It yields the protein CASSQDSANTGELFF.

The CDR3 here is CASSQLEGQGARKLFF. For the CDR3, the DNA is TGCGCCAGCAGCCAACTCGAGGGGCAGGGGGCGCGAAAACTGTTTTTT. This chain links TRBV5-1 with TRBJ1-4, with 8 bases fitting TRBD1. This CDR3 has 16 residues. V was clipped by 4 bases and J by 10 bases; unmatched bases: 15. Germline V CDR1 and CDR2: SGHRS, YFSETQ.